This T cell receptor beta chain is from a study of T cell responses to AZD1222 COVID-19 vaccine. As regards this clone: Its target is unknown.

Germline V gene data show CDR1 as SGHTA and CDR2 as FQGNSA. Trimming cost V 1 base and J 5 bases, with 15 bases left between them. The CDR3 loop spans 16 amino acids. Study findings and constraints: The sample set comprised mostly white British donors with more females, and clonal diversity was possibly underestimated.

Libraries were prepared by immunoSEQ multiplex PCR; TCRdb keeps only in-frame clonotypes and omits some of them. The sample shows about 120,000 clones, approximately 83% of them seen only once. The rearrangement links TRBV7-2 to TRBJ1-5; possibly TRBD1 for D (6 bases). The source material was peripheral blood, sampled on day 0 of MenACWY control vaccination. This sequence originates from an adult in good health. DNA for the CDR3: TGTGCCAGCAGCTTAGAGGGGGGGGTAGGTTATCAGCCCCAGCATTTT. It specifies CASSLEGGVGYQPQHF.